The T cell receptor beta chain described here comes from a study of T cells in localized non-small cell lung cancer. Study results and limitations: A median approximately 57 of the top 100 tumor clones appeared in adjacent lung.

This clone was detected a few times. Its antigen is unidentified. Germline loops: CDR1 KGHSH, CDR2 LQKENI. The J segment lost 5 bases and the V segment lost 3 bases, leaving 8 bases of the junction unmatched. This CDR3 is built from 15 residues. Profiled with immunoSEQ multiplex PCR; TCRdb holds only in-frame clones, not every one. Of roughly 3,000 clones listed, approximately 44% are singletons. The sequence derives from a woman aged 35-70 years with stage II squamous cell lung carcinoma. The chain carries TRBV18 and TRBJ2-5; 8 nucleotides line up with TRBD1. Sequencing was performed on lung tumor tissue, taken before any cancer treatment. CDR3 bases: TGTGCCAGCTCACCCGGGACAGGTATCCGGGAGACCCAGTACTTC. Translation gives CASSPGTGIRETQYF.